The clone carrying this T cell receptor (beta chain) was observed once. Its antigen is undetermined. These data originate in a study of cytomegalovirus exposure and HLA in healthy donors. PCR involved 60 Vbeta and 13 Jbeta primers. Profiled with immunoSEQ multiplex PCR; TCRdb holds only in-frame clones, not every one. The table shows 140,000 or so clones, with roughly 85% occurring only once. Whole-study results and caveats: The authors later linked a missense DCLRE1C variant to TCR beta V- and J-gene trimming. An apparent linkage of common viral pathogens to several of the most significant clusters emerged in a later analysis.

Trimming at V came to 5 bases and at J to 1 base, leaving 8 bases not matched to a gene. The CDR3 consists of 16 residues. Germline CDR1 reads SGHAT; CDR2 reads FQNNGV. Input material: PBMCs. The V gene is TRBV11-2, the J gene TRBJ2-5; 9 positions agree with TRBD2. The sequence came from a male donor in good health and CMV-seronegative. Here the CDR3 reads CASSADPGLAQETQYF. The CDR3 bases are TGTGCCAGCAGCGCCGACCCGGGACTAGCCCAAGAGACCCAGTACTTC.